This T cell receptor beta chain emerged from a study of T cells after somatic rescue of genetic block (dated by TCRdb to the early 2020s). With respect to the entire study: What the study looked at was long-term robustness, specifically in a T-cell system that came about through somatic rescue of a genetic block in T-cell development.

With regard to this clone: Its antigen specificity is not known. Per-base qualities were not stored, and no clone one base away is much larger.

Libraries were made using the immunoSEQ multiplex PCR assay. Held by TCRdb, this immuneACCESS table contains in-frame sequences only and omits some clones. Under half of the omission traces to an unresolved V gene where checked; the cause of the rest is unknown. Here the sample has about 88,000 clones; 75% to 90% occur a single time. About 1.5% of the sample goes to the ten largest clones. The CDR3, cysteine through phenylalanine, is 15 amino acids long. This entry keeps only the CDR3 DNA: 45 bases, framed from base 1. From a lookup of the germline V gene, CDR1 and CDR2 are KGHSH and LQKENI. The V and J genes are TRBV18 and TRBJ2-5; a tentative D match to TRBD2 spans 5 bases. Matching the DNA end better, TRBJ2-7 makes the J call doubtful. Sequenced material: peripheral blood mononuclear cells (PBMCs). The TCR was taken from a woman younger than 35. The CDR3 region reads CASSSGTRDWYEQYF. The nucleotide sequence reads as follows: TGTGCCAGCTCGTCGGGCACTAGGGATTGGTACGAGCAGTACTTC.